Listed here are 28 T cell receptor beta chains from one sample, sequenced in a study of shared clonotypes between healthy human individuals. Generated by immunoSEQ multiplex PCR, the TCRdb table keeps only in-frame clones and is missing some. The data contain 2 million to 2.5 million clones, almost 96% of them singletons. The specimen was naive CD4+ T cells sorted from blood. The subset was: CD45RA+ positively selected. Source of these receptors: a man between 18 and 29 years old in good health.

This rearrangement joins TRBV30 to TRBJ1-1; 7 positions agree with TRBD1. Per germline, CDR1 GTSNPN and CDR2 SVGIG (reference sequence). J lost 4 bases, V lost 1 base, and 3 bases had no gene match. The CDR3 has 13 amino acids. The CDR3 nucleotides are TGTGCCTGGAGTGAGCAGGGGGGCACTGAAGCTTTCTTT. This encodes CAWSEQGGTEAFF.

The chain uses TRBV11-2 and TRBJ2-2; D unresolved. Germline V gene data show CDR1 as SGHAT and CDR2 as FQNNGV. The V end was cut by 5 bases, the J end by 4 bases, with 11 bases between. The CDR3 spans 14 residues. CDR3 protein: CASSPLVITGELFF. CDR3 sequence (DNA): TGTGCCAGCAGCCCCCTAGTCATCACCGGGGAGCTGTTTTTT.

This rearrangement joins TRBV7-3 to TRBJ2-7, with TRBD2 matching 7 bases. Per germline, CDR1 SGHTA and CDR2 FQGTGA. This CDR3 has 15 amino acids. V gave up 2 bases and J gave up 7 bases; unmatched junction bases: 11. The CDR3 DNA follows: TGTGCCAGCAGCTTAGACGGGACTACCTCGGGAGAGCAGTACTTC. Residues: CASSLDGTTSGEQYF.

Worth noting for this clone: In the same sample, other DNA sequences code for this CDR3. The rearrangement uses TRBV9 and TRBJ2-1; TRBD2 agrees at 8 bases. The germline gives CDR1 SGDLS, CDR2 YYNGEE. V shed 4 bases and J 3 bases; nucleotides not matched to a gene: 3. This CDR3 is built from 14 residues. The CDR3 coding sequence is TGTGCCAGCAGCTCCGGGACTAGCTACAATGAGCAGTTCTTC. Residues: CASSSGTSYNEQFF.

The J gene is TRBJ1-4, the V gene TRBV14; 8 nucleotides line up with TRBD1. The germline V gene encodes CDR1 SGHDN and CDR2 FVKESK. The CDR3 extends over 17 amino acids. Losses at the gene ends were 0 bases for V and 7 bases for J; bases not matched to a gene: 10. The CDR3 DNA is TGTGCCAGCAGCCAAGAGAGGGCAGGGGGCCCGGGTGAAAAACTGTTTTTT. This sequence encodes CASSQERAGGPGEKLFF.

This sequence joins TRBV6-5 and TRBJ2-1, with 11 bases lining up with TRBD2. The CDR3 consists of 15 residues. V lost 6 bases and J lost 0; bases outside the gene matches: 1. Germline CDR1 and CDR2: MNHEY and SVGAGI. The CDR3 loop is CASSGTSGSYNEQFF. The CDR3 bases are TGTGCCAGCAGCGGGACTAGCGGCTCCTACAATGAGCAGTTCTTC.

The chain is built from TRBV28 and TRBJ1-5; perhaps TRBD1 as D (5 bases). Germline V gene lookup returns CDR1 MDHEN and CDR2 SYDVKM. The CDR3 is made up of 10 amino acids. CDR3 in DNA: TGTGCGGGGGGTGGAGGGCCCCAGCATTTT. This codes for CAGGGGPQHF.

V usage is TRBV2 and J usage is TRBJ2-1; TRBD2 is a possible D gene (6 bases). V gave up 6 bases and J gave up 8 bases, with 23 bases separating them. Germline lookup yields CDR1 SNHLY and CDR2 FYNNEI. The CDR3 sequence is 16 residues long. In DNA form, the CDR3 reads TGTGCCAGCAGACTTACGCGGGACGACTGGGGGGATGAGCAGTTCTTC. Encoded protein: CASRLTRDDWGDEQFF.

This chain joins TRBV28 and TRBJ1-3, with 7 bases lining up with TRBD1. The germline CDR1 and CDR2 sequences are MDHEN and SYDVKM. V shed 5 bases, J shed 4 bases, and the junction held 17 bases outside the gene matches. The CDR3 is made up of 18 amino acids. In nucleotides, the CDR3 is TGTGCCAGCAGTCTCCCCCTGGCGGACAGGCCCCGGGGAAACACCATATATTTT. Translated: CASSLPLADRPRGNTIYF.

The chain carries TRBV27 and TRBJ2-2; 13 bases fit TRBD2. Trimming at V came to 8 bases and at J to 7 bases, leaving 13 bases not matched to a gene. Germline V gene sequence: CDR1 MNHEY, CDR2 SMNVEV (reference sequence). The CDR3 totals 17 residues. This chain's CDR3 is CASLTSGGPSLVGELFF. The DNA of the CDR3 is TGTGCCAGCCTGACTAGCGGGGGGCCCTCCTTGGTCGGGGAGCTGTTTTTT.

A word on this clone: The same CDR3 also results from other DNA sequences found in this sample. The genes are TRBV19 and TRBJ2-3; 8 bases are shared with TRBD1. CDR1 is LNHDA and CDR2 is SQIVND in the germline V gene (reference sequence). V lost 3 bases and J lost 1; bases outside the gene matches: 0. The CDR3 length is 14 residues. The CDR3 coding sequence is TGTGCCAGTAGTATGACAGGGGGCACAGATACGCAGTATTTT. Amino acid sequence: CASSMTGGTDTQYF.

The chain employs TRBV25-1 and TRBJ1-3; 7 positions match TRBD1. Trimming removed 5 bases from V and 16 bases from J; junction bases left unmatched: 17. Germline CDR1 reads MGHDK; CDR2 reads SYGVNS. CDR3 length: 14 amino acids. For the CDR3, the DNA is TGTGCCAGCAGTCCCTTGGCCCCGACAGGGAGCATGTATTTT. Amino acids: CASSPLAPTGSMYF. Based on the CDR3 plus reference TRBV25-1 and TRBJ1-3, the full variable domain is EADIYQTPRYLVIGTGKKITLECSQTMGHDKMYWYQQDPGMELHLIHYSYGVNSTEKGDLSSESTVSRIRTEHFPLTLESARPSHTSQYLCASSPLAPTGSMYFGEGSWLTVV.

This sequence joins TRBV11-1 and TRBJ2-2, with D possibly TRBD2 on 7 matching bases. The germline CDR1 and CDR2 sequences are SGHAT and FQDESV (reference sequence). This CDR3 comprises 15 residues. V was cut by 6 bases and J by 4 bases, with 15 bases left in between. CDR3 sequence reads: CASRWTGGGTGELFF. The CDR3 bases are TGTGCCAGCAGGTGGACGGGGGGCGGCACCGGGGAGCTGTTTTTT.

This clone showed up just a few times. V and J are TRBV2 and TRBJ1-6; 7 bases fit TRBD1. The ends lost 8 bases at V and 9 bases at J; junction bases unmatched: 13. Germline CDR1 SNHLY, CDR2 FYNNEI. The CDR3 spans 15 residues. The CDR3 nucleotides read TGTGCCAGCGCCCGTCAGCAGGGGGTGGGTTCACCCCTCCACTTT. Translating it yields CASARQQGVGSPLHF.

This clone was counted a single time. This rearrangement joins TRBV7-2 to TRBJ2-7, with 7 bases fitting TRBD2. The junction had 5 bases not matched to a gene; V was cut back by 3 bases and J by 3 bases. Germline V gene data show CDR1 as SGHTA and CDR2 as FQGNSA. The CDR3 is made up of 14 amino acids. Here the CDR3 reads CASSLDAGVYEQYF. CDR3 sequence (DNA): TGTGCCAGCAGCTTGGATGCGGGAGTCTACGAGCAGTACTTC.

The rearrangement joins TRBV5-1 to TRBJ2-7, with 7 bases matching TRBD2. This CDR3 is built from 13 residues. Germline-derived CDR1 and CDR2 are SGHRS and YFSETQ. The trim removed 3 bases at V and 2 bases at J, leaving 2 bases unmatched. Here the CDR3 DNA reads TGCGCCAGCAGCTGGGGACTAACCTACGAGCAGTACTTC. Its protein product is CASSWGLTYEQYF.

The CDR3 DNA reads as TGTGCCAGCAGCTTCCGGGGGGGATCCTACGAGCAGTACTTC. It is translated as CASSFRGGSYEQYF. The rearrangement links TRBV5-6 to TRBJ2-7; 8 nucleotides agree with TRBD2. CDR3 length: 14 amino acids. Germline V gene lookup returns CDR1 SGHDT and CDR2 YYEEEE. V trimming: 2 bases; J trimming: 1 base; junction bases outside the gene matches: 2.

The gene calls are TRBV6-5 and TRBJ2-7, with TRBD2 matching over 7 bases. CDR1 and CDR2 from the germline V gene are MNHEY and SVGAGI. The CDR3 has 15 residues. Trimming took 6 bases from V and 3 from J; bases not matched to a gene: 11. CDR3 sequence: CASRGTGGLGYEQYF. CDR3 nucleotides: TGTGCCAGCAGGGGGACCGGGGGGTTGGGCTACGAGCAGTACTTC.

This clone is a singleton in its sample. The V and J genes are TRBV6-1 and TRBJ2-2, with a possible D match to TRBD2 (5 bases). Germline CDR1 is MNHNS and CDR2 is SASEGT. Trimming removed 3 bases from V and 4 bases from J, with 15 bases in between. The CDR3 has 16 residues. CDR3 amino acids: CASSDVAWSGTGELFF. CDR3 nucleotides: TGTGCCAGCAGTGACGTTGCGTGGAGCGGCACCGGGGAGCTGTTTTTT.

Concerning this clone itself: This same CDR3 is encoded by further DNA sequences in the sample. This chain links TRBV5-1 with TRBJ2-2; TRBD1 agrees at 7 bases. The V gene end was trimmed by 0 bases and the J gene end by 3 bases; junction bases not matched to a gene: 2. The CDR3 has 15 residues. Germline V lookup: CDR1 SGHRS, CDR2 YFSETQ. CDR3 protein: CASSLGQGDTGELFF. CDR3 sequence (DNA): TGCGCCAGCAGCTTGGGACAGGGTGACACCGGGGAGCTGTTTTTT.

This clone was observed a single time. The gene calls are TRBV9 and TRBJ1-4; tentatively, D is TRBD1 (5 bases). V was clipped by 4 bases and J by 11 bases, with 12 bases between them. Germline CDR1 and CDR2: SGDLS and YYNGEE. The CDR3 length is 12 residues. The CDR3 DNA is TGTGCCAGCAGCACTCTAAAGGGGAAACTGTTTTTT. This sequence encodes CASSTLKGKLFF. Supplemented by reference TRBV9 and TRBJ1-4, the full variable domain reads DSGVTQTPKHLITATGQRVTLRCSPRSGDLSVYWYQQSLDQGLQFLIQYYNGEERAKGNILERFSAQQFPDLHSELNLSSLELGDSALYFCASSTLKGKLFFGSGTQLSVL.

This chain uses TRBV5-1 with TRBJ1-4; weak D call: TRBD1 (5 bases). CDR1 is SGHRS and CDR2 is YFSETQ in the germline V gene. Between the trimmed V and J ends, which lost 4 bases and 8 bases, there was a span of 24 bases. The CDR3 covers 17 residues. CDR3 sequence (DNA): TGCGCCAGCAGCCCCCAAGGTGGGGCCCCACAGCACGAAAAACTGTTTTTT. This encodes CASSPQGGAPQHEKLFF.

The chain uses TRBV29-1 and TRBJ2-1; TRBD2 is a possible D gene (5 bases). Germline values: CDR1 SQVTM, CDR2 ANQGSEA. The CDR3 has 13 amino acids. V lost 4 bases and J 3 bases, leaving 10 bases between the germline ends. The CDR3 loop is CSVARDIYNEQFF. The CDR3, as DNA: TGCAGCGTTGCACGGGATATCTACAATGAGCAGTTCTTC.

The chain carries TRBV9 and TRBJ2-1, with TRBD2 matching 7 bases. Trimming at V came to 0 bases and at J to 16 bases, leaving 7 bases not matched to a gene. Per the germline V gene, CDR1 is SGDLS and CDR2 is YYNGEE. The CDR3 contains 12 residues. Here the CDR3 reads CASSVVGEGLFF. CDR3 bases: TGTGCCAGCAGCGTAGTGGGGGAGGGCCTCTTCTTC.

Of note for this clone: One end of the junction fails to match germline, which may point to a read error. The chain combines TRBV7-7 with TRBJ2-1, with D possibly TRBD2 on 5 matching bases. Germline CDR1 and CDR2: SSHAT and FNYEAQ (reference sequence). This CDR3 is built from 15 residues. The CDR3 DNA is TGTGCTAGCAGCTTAGGACCGGGAAACTACAATGAGCAGTTCTTC. It is translated as CASSLGPGNYNEQFF.

CDR3 sequence: CASLAAGVLTDTQYF. The CDR3 DNA reads as TGTGCCAGCCTAGCGGCGGGGGTCCTCACAGATACGCAGTATTTT. The chain is built from TRBV2 and TRBJ2-3, with 7 positions matching TRBD2. After removal of 8 bases from V and 2 bases from J, the junction contained 10 bases not matched to a gene. The CDR3 is made up of 15 amino acids. CDR1 and CDR2 from the germline V gene are SNHLY and FYNNEI.

The chain employs TRBV7-2 and TRBJ1-1; D may be TRBD1 (6 bases). Between the trimmed V and J ends, which lost 5 bases and 6 bases, there was a span of 13 bases. The CDR3 has 13 residues. The germline gives CDR1 SGHTA, CDR2 FQGNSA. CDR3 sequence (DNA): TGTGCCAGCAGCCCCCTGCGGACAGCTGAAGCTTTCTTT. This encodes CASSPLRTAEAFF.

This clone came up once. The chain recombines TRBV2 with TRBJ2-3; D perhaps matches TRBD1 (5 bases). V lost 6 bases to trimming and J lost 1 base, with 11 bases between them. Germline lookup yields CDR1 SNHLY and CDR2 FYNNEI. CDR3 length equals 14 residues. The CDR3 nucleotides read TGTGCCAGCAGCAAGGGGTGGGGCACAGATACGCAGTATTTT. It encodes CASSKGWGTDTQYF.